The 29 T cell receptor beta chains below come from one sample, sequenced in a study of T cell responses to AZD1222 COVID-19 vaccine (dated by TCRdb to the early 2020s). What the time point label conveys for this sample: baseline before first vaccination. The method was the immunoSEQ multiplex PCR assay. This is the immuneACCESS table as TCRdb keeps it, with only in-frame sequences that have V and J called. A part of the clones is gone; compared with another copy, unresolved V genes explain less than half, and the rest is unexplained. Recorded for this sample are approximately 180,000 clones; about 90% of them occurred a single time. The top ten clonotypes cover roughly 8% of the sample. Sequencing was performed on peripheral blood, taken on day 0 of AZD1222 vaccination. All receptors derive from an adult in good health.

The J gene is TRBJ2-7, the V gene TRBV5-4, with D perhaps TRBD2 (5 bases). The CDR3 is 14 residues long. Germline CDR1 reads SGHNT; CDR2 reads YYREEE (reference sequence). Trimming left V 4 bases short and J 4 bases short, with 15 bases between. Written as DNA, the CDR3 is TGTGCCAGCAGCCCGGAGGCAGTTTTATACGAGCAGTACTTC. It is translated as CASSPEAVLYEQYF.

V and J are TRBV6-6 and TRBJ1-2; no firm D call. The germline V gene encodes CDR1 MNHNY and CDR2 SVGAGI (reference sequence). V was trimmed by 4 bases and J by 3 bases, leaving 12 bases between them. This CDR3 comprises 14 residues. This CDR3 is CASSLKGNYYGYTF. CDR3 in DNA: TGTGCCAGCAGTTTAAAAGGGAACTACTATGGCTACACCTTC.

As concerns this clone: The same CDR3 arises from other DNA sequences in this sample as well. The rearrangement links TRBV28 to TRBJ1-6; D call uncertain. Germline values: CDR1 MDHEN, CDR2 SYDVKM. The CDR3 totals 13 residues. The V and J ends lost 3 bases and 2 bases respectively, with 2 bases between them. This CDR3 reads CASSLPYNSPLHF. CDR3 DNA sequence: TGTGCCAGCAGTTTGCCCTATAATTCACCCCTCCACTTT.

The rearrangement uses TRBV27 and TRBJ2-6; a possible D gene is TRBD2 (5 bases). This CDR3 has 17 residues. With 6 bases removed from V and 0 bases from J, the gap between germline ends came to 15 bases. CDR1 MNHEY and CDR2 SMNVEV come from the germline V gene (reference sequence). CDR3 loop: CASSRRIEGSGANVLTF. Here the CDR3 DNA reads TGTGCCAGCAGCCGGAGGATAGAGGGCTCTGGGGCCAACGTCCTGACTTTC.

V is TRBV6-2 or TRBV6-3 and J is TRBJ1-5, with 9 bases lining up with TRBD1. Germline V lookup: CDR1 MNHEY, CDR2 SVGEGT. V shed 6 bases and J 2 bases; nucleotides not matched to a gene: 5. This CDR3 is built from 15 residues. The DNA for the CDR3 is TGTGCCAGCAGCATGGACAGGGGTGGCAATCAGCCCCAGCATTTT. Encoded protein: CASSMDRGGNQPQHF.

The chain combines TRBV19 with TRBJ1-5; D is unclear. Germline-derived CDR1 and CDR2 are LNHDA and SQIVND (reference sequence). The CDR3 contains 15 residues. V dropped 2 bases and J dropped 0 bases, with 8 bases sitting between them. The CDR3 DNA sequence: TGTGCCAGTAGTATATCCCTGGATAGCAATCAGCCCCAGCATTTT. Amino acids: CASSISLDSNQPQHF.

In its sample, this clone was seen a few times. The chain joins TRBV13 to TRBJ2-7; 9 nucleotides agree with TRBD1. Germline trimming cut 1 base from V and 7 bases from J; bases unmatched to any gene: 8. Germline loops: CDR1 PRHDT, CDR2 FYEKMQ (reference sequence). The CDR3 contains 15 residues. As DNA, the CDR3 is TGTGCCAGCAGCTTAGAGGGACAGGGCGTTGGTGAGCAGTACTTC. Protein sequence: CASSLEGQGVGEQYF.

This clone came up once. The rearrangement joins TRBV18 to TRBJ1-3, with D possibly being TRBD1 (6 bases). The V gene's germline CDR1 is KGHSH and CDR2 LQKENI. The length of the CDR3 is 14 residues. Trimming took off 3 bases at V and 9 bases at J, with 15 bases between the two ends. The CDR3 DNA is TGTGCCAGCTCACCGGGGACACAGGTCTTCACCATATATTTT. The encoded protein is CASSPGTQVFTIYF.

The CDR3 region has the DNA TGCGCCAGCAGCTTGGTACAGGCCGGCGAGCAGTACTTC. Translation gives CASSLVQAGEQYF. The chain joins TRBV5-1 to TRBJ2-7; TRBD1 might be the D (5 bases). This CDR3 spans 13 amino acids. Germline V CDR1 and CDR2: SGHRS, YFSETQ. V was trimmed by 0 bases and J by 6 bases, leaving 10 bases between them.

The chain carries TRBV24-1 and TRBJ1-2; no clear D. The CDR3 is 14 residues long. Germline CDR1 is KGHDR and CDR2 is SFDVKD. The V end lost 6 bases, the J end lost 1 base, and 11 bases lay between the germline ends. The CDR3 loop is CATSTDRLNYGYTF. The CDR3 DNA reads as TGTGCCACCAGTACAGACCGACTTAACTATGGCTACACCTTC.

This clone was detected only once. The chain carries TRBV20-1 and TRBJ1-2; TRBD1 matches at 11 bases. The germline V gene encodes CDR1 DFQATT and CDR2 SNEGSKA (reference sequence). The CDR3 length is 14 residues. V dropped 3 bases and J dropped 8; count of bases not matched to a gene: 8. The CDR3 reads CSASWTGGERGYTF. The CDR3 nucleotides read TGCAGTGCTAGTTGGACAGGGGGCGAGAGAGGCTACACCTTC.

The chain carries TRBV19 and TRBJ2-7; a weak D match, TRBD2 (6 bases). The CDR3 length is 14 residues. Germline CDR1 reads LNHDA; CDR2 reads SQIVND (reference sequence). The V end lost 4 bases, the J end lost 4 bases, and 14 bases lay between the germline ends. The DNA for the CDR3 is TGTGCCAGTAGTAGGGGGGAAATGAAATACGAGCAGTACTTC. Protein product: CASSRGEMKYEQYF.

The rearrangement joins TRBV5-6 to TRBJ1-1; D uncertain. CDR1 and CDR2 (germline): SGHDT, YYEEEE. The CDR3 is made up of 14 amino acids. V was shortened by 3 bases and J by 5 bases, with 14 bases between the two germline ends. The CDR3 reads CASSYAGLRTEAFF. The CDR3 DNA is TGTGCCAGCAGCTACGCAGGATTAAGGACTGAAGCTTTCTTT.

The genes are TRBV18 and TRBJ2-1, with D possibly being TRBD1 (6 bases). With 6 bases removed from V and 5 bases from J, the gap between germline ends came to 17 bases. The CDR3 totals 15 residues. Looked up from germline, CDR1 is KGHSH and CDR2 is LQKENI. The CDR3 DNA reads TGTGCCAGCTCGCCAAAGGGGTCAGGGGACAATGAGCAGTTCTTC. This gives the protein CASSPKGSGDNEQFF.

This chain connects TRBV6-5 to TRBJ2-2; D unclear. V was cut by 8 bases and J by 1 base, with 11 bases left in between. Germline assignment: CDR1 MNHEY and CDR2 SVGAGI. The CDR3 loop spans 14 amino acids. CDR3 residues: CASGRLVNTGELFF. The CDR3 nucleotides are TGTGCCAGCGGGCGGTTAGTGAACACCGGGGAGCTGTTTTTT.

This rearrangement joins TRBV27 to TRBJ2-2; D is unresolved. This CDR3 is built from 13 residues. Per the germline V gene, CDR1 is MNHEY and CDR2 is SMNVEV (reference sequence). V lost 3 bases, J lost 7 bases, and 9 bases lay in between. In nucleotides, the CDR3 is TGTGCCAGCAGTTTCGGAGCCTTCGGGGAGCTGTTTTTT. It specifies CASSFGAFGELFF.

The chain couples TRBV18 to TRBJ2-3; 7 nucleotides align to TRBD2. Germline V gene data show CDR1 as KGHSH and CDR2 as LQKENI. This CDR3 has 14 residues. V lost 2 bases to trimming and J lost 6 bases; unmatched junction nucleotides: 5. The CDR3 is CASSPRAGVDTQYF. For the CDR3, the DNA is TGTGCCAGCTCACCAAGGGCGGGGGTGGATACGCAGTATTTT.

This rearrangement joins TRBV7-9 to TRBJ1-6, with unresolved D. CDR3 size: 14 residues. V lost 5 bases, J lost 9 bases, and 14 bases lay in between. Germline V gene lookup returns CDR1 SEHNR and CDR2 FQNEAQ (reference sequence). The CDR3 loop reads CASSPRYDFSPLHF. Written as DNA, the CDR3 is TGTGCCAGCAGCCCCCGGTACGATTTTTCACCCCTCCACTTT. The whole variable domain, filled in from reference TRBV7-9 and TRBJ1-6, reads DTGVSQNPRHKITKRGQNVTFRCDPISEHNRLYWYRQTLGQGPEFLTYFQNEAQLEKSRLLSDRFSAERPKGSFSTLEIQRTEQGDSAMYLCASSPRYDFSPLHFGNGTRLTVT.

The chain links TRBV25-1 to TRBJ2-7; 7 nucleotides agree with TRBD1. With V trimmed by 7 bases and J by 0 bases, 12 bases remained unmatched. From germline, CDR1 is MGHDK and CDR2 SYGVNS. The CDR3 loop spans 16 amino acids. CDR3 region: CASTQGGRVSSYEQYF. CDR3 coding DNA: TGTGCCAGCACTCAAGGGGGCAGGGTGAGCTCCTACGAGCAGTACTTC.

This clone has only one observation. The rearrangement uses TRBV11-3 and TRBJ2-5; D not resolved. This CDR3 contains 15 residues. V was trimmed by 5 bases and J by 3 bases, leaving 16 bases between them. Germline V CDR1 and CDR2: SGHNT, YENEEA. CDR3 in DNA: TGTGCCAGCAGCCTTCATGGGTCTGGAGAAGAGACCCAGTACTTC. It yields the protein CASSLHGSGEETQYF.

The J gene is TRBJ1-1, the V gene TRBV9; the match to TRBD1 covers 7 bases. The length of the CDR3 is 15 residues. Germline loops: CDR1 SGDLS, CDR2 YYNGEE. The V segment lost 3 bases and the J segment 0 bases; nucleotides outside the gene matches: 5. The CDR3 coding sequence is TGTGCCAGCAGCGGAGACAGGGTGTTGAACACTGAAGCTTTCTTT. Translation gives CASSGDRVLNTEAFF.

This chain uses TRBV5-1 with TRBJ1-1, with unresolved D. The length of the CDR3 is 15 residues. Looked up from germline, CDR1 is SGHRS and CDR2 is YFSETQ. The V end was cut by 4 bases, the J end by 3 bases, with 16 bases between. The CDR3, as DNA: TGCGCCAGCAGCAGATCGGGAACGGGCGACACTGAAGCTTTCTTT. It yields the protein CASSRSGTGDTEAFF.

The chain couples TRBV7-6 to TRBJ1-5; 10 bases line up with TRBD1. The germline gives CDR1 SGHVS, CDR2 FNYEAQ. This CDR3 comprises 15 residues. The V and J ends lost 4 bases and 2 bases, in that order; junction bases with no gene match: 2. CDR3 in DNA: TGTGCCAGCAGCTCCGGGACAGGGGGCAATCAGCCCCAGCATTTT. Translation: CASSSGTGGNQPQHF.

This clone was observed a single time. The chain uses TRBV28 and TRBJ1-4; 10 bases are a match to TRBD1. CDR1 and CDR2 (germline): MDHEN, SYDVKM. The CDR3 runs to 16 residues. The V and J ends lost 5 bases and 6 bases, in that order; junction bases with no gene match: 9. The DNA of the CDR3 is TGTGCCAGCAGTAACCCCGGGACAGGGGTTGATGAAAAACTGTTTTTT. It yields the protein CASSNPGTGVDEKLFF. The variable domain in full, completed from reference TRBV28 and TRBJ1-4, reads DVKVTQSSRYLVKRTGEKVFLECVQDMDHENMFWYRQDPGLGLRLIYFSYDVKMKEKGDIPEGYSVSREKKERFSLILESASTNQTSMYLCASSNPGTGVDEKLFFGSGTQLSVL.

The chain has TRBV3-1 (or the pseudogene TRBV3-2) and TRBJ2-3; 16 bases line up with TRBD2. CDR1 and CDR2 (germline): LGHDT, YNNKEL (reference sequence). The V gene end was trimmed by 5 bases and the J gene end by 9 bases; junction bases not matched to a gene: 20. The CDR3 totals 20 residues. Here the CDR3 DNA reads TGTGCCAGCAGCTCCCCCGGGACTAGCGGGGGGGTGCACCGGAGTGAAACGCAGTATTTT. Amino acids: CASSSPGTSGGVHRSETQYF.

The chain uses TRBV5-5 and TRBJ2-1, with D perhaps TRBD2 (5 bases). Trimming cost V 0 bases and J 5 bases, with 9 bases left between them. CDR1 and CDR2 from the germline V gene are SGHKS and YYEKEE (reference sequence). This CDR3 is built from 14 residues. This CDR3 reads CASSLGFGDNEQFF. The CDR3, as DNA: TGTGCCAGCAGCTTGGGCTTCGGGGACAATGAGCAGTTCTTC.

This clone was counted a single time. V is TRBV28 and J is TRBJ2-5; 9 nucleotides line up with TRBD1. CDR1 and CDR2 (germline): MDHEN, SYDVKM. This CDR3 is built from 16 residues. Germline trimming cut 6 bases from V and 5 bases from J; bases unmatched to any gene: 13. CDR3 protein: CASRHPGQGLGETQYF. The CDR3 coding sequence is TGTGCCAGCAGACACCCAGGACAGGGGCTGGGGGAGACCCAGTACTTC.

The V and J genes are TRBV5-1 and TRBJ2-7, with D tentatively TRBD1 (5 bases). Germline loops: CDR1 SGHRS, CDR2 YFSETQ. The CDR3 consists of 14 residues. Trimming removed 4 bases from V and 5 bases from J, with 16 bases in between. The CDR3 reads CASSPKGREDEQYF. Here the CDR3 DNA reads TGCGCCAGCAGCCCCAAAGGCAGGGAAGACGAGCAGTACTTC.

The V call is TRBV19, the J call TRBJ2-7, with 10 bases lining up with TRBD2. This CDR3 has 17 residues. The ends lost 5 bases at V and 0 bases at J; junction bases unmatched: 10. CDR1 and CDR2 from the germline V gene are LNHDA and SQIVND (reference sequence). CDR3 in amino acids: CASSPSARTSGSYEQYF. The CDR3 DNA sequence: TGTGCCAGTAGTCCCTCCGCCCGGACTAGCGGCTCCTACGAGCAGTACTTC.